The 28 T cell receptor beta chains reported below all come from one sample, sequenced in a study of blood T cell repertoires in COVID-19. Using immunoSEQ multiplex PCR, the repertoire was profiled, and TCRdb retains in-frame clones only, with some absent. Altogether over 30,000 clones are present, roughly 88% being singletons, with the ten largest covering about 21%. Sequenced material: peripheral blood. The receptors originated from a man aged 80 or over with acute or convalescent COVID-19.

The rearrangement uses TRBV30 and TRBJ1-1, with 9 bases aligning to TRBD1. J was trimmed by 8 bases and V by 4 bases; bases with no gene match: 5. In germline, CDR1 is GTSNPN, CDR2 SVGIG (reference sequence). This CDR3 is built from 12 residues. CDR3 DNA sequence: TGTGCCTGGAATAGGGACAGGGAGGAAGCTTTCTTT. It yields the protein CAWNRDREEAFF.

The chain is built from TRBV7-3 and TRBJ2-6, with TRBD2 as a possible D gene (5 bases). Trimming removed 4 bases at V and 0 bases at J, with 10 bases between. The germline V gene encodes CDR1 SGHTA and CDR2 FQGTGA. CDR3 length equals 16 residues. The CDR3 spells CASSSRDFSGANVLTF. CDR3 bases: TGTGCCAGCAGCTCACGGGATTTCTCTGGGGCCAACGTCCTGACTTTC. The full variable domain, rest sourced from reference TRBV7-3 and TRBJ2-6, is GAGVSQTPSNKVTEKGKYVELRCDPISGHTALYWYRQSLGQGPEFLIYFQGTGAADDSGLPNDRFFAVRPEGSVSTLKIQRTERGDSAVYLCASSSRDFSGANVLTFGAGSRLTVL.

This clone was found once. The J gene is TRBJ1-2, the V gene TRBV7-2; a weak D match, TRBD1 (5 bases). The V gene lost 5 bases and the J gene lost 5 bases, with 12 bases spanning the gap. Looked up from germline, CDR1 is SGHTA and CDR2 is FQGNSA. The CDR3 totals 13 residues. In nucleotides, the CDR3 is TGTGCCAGCAGCCCCGGGCAGGGATATGGCTACACCTTC. Its protein product is CASSPGQGYGYTF. Full variable domain (rest looked up from reference TRBV7-2 and TRBJ1-2): GAGVSQSPSNKVTEKGKDVELRCDPISGHTALYWYRQSLGQGLEFLIYFQGNSAPDKSGLPSDRFSAERTGGSVSTLTIQRTQQEDSAVYLCASSPGQGYGYTFGSGTRLTVV.

V usage is TRBV7-2 and J usage is TRBJ1-5, with D tentatively TRBD1 (5 bases). Germline CDR1 is SGHTA and CDR2 is FQGNSA. The length of the CDR3 is 14 residues. Trimming cost V 2 bases and J 2 bases, with 7 bases left between them. The CDR3: CASSLLGGNQPQHF. CDR3 nucleotide sequence: TGTGCCAGCAGCTTATTAGGGGGCAATCAGCCCCAGCATTTT.

This chain connects TRBV30 to TRBJ1-4, with 7 bases aligning to TRBD1. V was pared by 2 bases and J by 1 base, with 7 bases of the junction left unmatched. The CDR3 totals 16 residues. The germline V gene encodes CDR1 GTSNPN and CDR2 SVGIG (reference sequence). The CDR3 DNA follows: TGTGCCTGGAGTTCTGACAGGGCCCTAACTAATGAAAAACTGTTTTTT. Translated, it gives CAWSSDRALTNEKLFF.

This clone has more than one count but fewer than ten. The chain carries TRBV25-1 and TRBJ2-7; D is uncertain. Germline V gives CDR1 MGHDK, CDR2 SYGVNS. Trimming pared 3 bases from V and 2 bases from J, leaving 5 bases between. CDR3 length: 12 amino acids. Written as DNA, the CDR3 is TGTGCCAGCAGTGATCGTGCCTACGAGCAGTACTTC. Its protein product is CASSDRAYEQYF.

This clone was observed a few times. One end of the junction does not line up with germline, which may come from a read error. This chain joins TRBV7-9 and TRBJ1-2; TRBD1 is a possible D gene (6 bases). The CDR3 loop spans 15 amino acids. The V gene's germline CDR1 is SEHNR and CDR2 FQNEAQ (reference sequence). CDR3 DNA: TGTGCCAGCAGATTAGGTACAGGGTGGGGCTATGGCTACACCTTC. This sequence encodes CASRLGTGWGYGYTF.

The V and J genes are TRBV30 and TRBJ2-5; TRBD2 aligns across 7 bases. Germline values: CDR1 GTSNPN, CDR2 SVGIG (reference sequence). V was pared by 3 bases and J by 1 base, with 5 bases of the junction left unmatched. The length of the CDR3 is 14 residues. CDR3 nucleotides: TGTGCCTGGAGCGTCGGGGGGTCCCAAGAGACCCAGTACTTC. It translates to CAWSVGGSQETQYF. The whole variable domain, remainder taken from reference TRBV30 and TRBJ2-5, is SQTIHQWPATLVQPVGSPLSLECTVEGTSNPNLYWYRQAAGRGLQLLFYSVGIGQISSEVPQNLSASRPQDRQFILSSKKLLLSDSGFYLCAWSVGGSQETQYFGPGTRLLVL.

The chain is built from TRBV27 and TRBJ1-1; weak D call: TRBD1 (5 bases). The germline gives CDR1 MNHEY, CDR2 SMNVEV (reference sequence). Deletions cut 0 bases from V and 6 bases from J, with 11 bases between. CDR3 length: 14 amino acids. CDR3 loop: CASSLSKGWPEAFF. CDR3 bases: TGTGCCAGCAGTTTATCTAAGGGGTGGCCTGAAGCTTTCTTT.

The J gene is TRBJ1-1, the V gene TRBV7-9; 9 nucleotides agree with TRBD1. This CDR3 region has 13 residues. Per germline, CDR1 SEHNR and CDR2 FQNEAQ (reference sequence). The trim removed 6 bases at V and 6 bases at J, leaving 5 bases unmatched. CDR3 amino acids: CASSWGQGAEAFF. The CDR3 DNA sequence: TGTGCCAGCAGTTGGGGACAGGGCGCTGAAGCTTTCTTT.

The chain couples TRBV7-3 to TRBJ2-5, with D perhaps TRBD1 (5 bases). This CDR3 is built from 16 residues. V lost 0 bases, J lost 0 bases, and 11 bases lay in between. Germline CDR1 reads SGHTA; CDR2 reads FQGTGA. CDR3 amino acids: CASSLTGRRNQETQYF. DNA for the CDR3: TGTGCCAGCAGCTTAACGGGGCGTAGGAACCAAGAGACCCAGTACTTC.

The chain has TRBV5-1 and TRBJ1-2; D may be TRBD1 (6 bases). Germline V lookup: CDR1 SGHRS, CDR2 YFSETQ. The CDR3 has 15 amino acids. Trimming stripped 3 bases from V and 2 bases from J, with 14 bases between. In DNA, the CDR3 is TGCGCCAGCAGCTCCGGGACGGGGGGCAACTATGGCTACACCTTC. Encoded protein: CASSSGTGGNYGYTF.

This chain uses TRBV7-9 with TRBJ2-7; a possible D gene is TRBD1 (6 bases). This CDR3 has 15 residues. Looked up from germline, CDR1 is SEHNR and CDR2 is FQNEAQ (reference sequence). V shed 1 base and J shed 1 base, with 11 bases lying between them. CDR3 amino acids: CASSLDRGGSYEQYF. CDR3 bases: TGTGCCAGCAGCTTAGATAGAGGGGGTTCCTACGAGCAGTACTTC. Drawing the rest from reference TRBV7-9 and TRBJ2-7, the complete variable domain is DTGVSQNPRHKITKRGQNVTFRCDPISEHNRLYWYRQTLGQGPEFLTYFQNEAQLEKSRLLSDRFSAERPKGSFSTLEIQRTEQGDSAMYLCASSLDRGGSYEQYFGPGTRLTVT.

This clone has just a few counts. This chain links TRBV18 with TRBJ1-2; D remains unclear. V was cut by 2 bases and J by 8 bases, with 12 bases left in between. The CDR3 is made up of 13 amino acids. Germline CDR1 KGHSH, CDR2 LQKENI. The CDR3: CASSPSGLGGYTF. The CDR3 nucleotides read TGTGCCAGCTCACCAAGTGGTTTGGGCGGCTACACCTTC.

V usage is TRBV6-1 and J usage is TRBJ2-5, with D perhaps matching TRBD1 (6 bases). Trimming shortened V by 3 bases and J by 5 bases, and 7 bases separated the two germline ends. The CDR3 is made up of 12 amino acids. Germline V CDR1 and CDR2: MNHNS, SASEGT. CDR3 DNA: TGTGCCAGCAGTGACACAGGGGAGACCCAGTACTTC. It is translated as CASSDTGETQYF.

The chain couples TRBV19 to TRBJ1-4; 7 nucleotides agree with TRBD1. This CDR3 has 15 residues. Trimming took 5 bases from V and 5 from J; bases not matched to a gene: 8. Germline lookup yields CDR1 LNHDA and CDR2 SQIVND (reference sequence). CDR3 sequence: CASSYLTGPNEKLFF. CDR3 in DNA: TGTGCCAGTAGTTACTTGACAGGGCCGAATGAAAAACTGTTTTTT.

This chain connects TRBV19 to TRBJ1-2; the match to TRBD1 covers 7 bases. Unmatched junction bases numbered 7, after V lost 6 bases and J lost 0 bases. The CDR3 covers 15 residues. Per germline, CDR1 LNHDA and CDR2 SQIVND (reference sequence). CDR3 sequence (DNA): TGTGCCAGTAGGCAGGGACAGTTAGCTAACTATGGCTACACCTTC. The encoded protein is CASRQGQLANYGYTF. Looking up the rest from reference TRBV19 and TRBJ1-2 gives the full variable domain: DGGITQSPKYLFRKEGQNVTLSCEQNLNHDAMYWYRQDPGQGLRLIYYSQIVNDFQKGDIAEGYSVSREKKESFPLTVTSAQKNPTAFYLCASRQGQLANYGYTFGSGTRLTVV.

Only one count was recorded for this clone. The rearrangement uses TRBV6-2 or TRBV6-3 and TRBJ1-5; the D gene is possibly TRBD1 (6 bases). Germline V gene lookup returns CDR1 MNHEY and CDR2 SVGEGT. V was shortened by 5 bases and J by 4 bases, with 9 bases between the two germline ends. The CDR3 runs to 13 residues. The CDR3 bases are TGTGCCAGCAGTGACAGGTTTAATCAGCCCCAGCATTTT. It translates to CASSDRFNQPQHF.

V is TRBV7-9 and J is TRBJ1-5; D is perhaps TRBD1 (6 bases). Germline assignment: CDR1 SEHNR and CDR2 FQNEAQ (reference sequence). The CDR3 contains 14 residues. Deletions cut 5 bases from V and 5 bases from J, with 13 bases between. CDR3 DNA: TGTGCCAGCAGCGAACAGGGATACTATCAGCCCCAGCATTTT. Protein: CASSEQGYYQPQHF.

The gene calls are TRBV15 and TRBJ1-1; D is ambiguous. In germline, CDR1 is LNHNV, CDR2 YYDKDF (reference sequence). With 1 base removed from V and 2 bases from J, the gap between germline ends came to 8 bases. This CDR3 contains 14 residues. CDR3 coding DNA: TGTGCCACCAGCAGAGCAGGCATCAACACTGAAGCTTTCTTT. Encoded protein: CATSRAGINTEAFF. The variable domain in full, completed from reference TRBV15 and TRBJ1-1, reads DAMVIQNPRYQVTQFGKPVTLSCSQTLNHNVMYWYQQKSSQAPKLLFHYYDKDFNNEADTPDNFQSRRPNTSFCFLDIRSPGLGDTAMYLCATSRAGINTEAFFGQGTRLTVV.

The CDR3 sequence: CASSVDRDRTVSPLHF. The CDR3 coding sequence is TGTGCCAGCAGTGTAGACCGGGACAGGACCGTTTCACCCCTCCACTTT. The J gene is TRBJ1-6, the V gene TRBV2; 8 bases map to TRBD1. V dropped 4 bases and J dropped 9; count of bases not matched to a gene: 11. CDR3 length: 16 amino acids. Germline values: CDR1 SNHLY, CDR2 FYNNEI.

This chain links TRBV5-4 with TRBJ2-3; TRBD2 is a possible D gene (5 bases). The germline V and J ends were trimmed by 4 bases and 7 bases, with 13 bases remaining between them. The CDR3 totals 13 residues. Per the germline V gene, CDR1 is SGHNT and CDR2 is YYREEE (reference sequence). The chain's CDR3 is CASSLEGRNTQYF. The CDR3 region has the DNA TGTGCCAGCAGCCTTGAGGGTAGAAATACGCAGTATTTT.

CDR3 nucleotide sequence: TGTGCCACCAGTGATGCCCCGATTGGCGTAGCCACCGGGGAGCTGTTTTTT. The encoded protein is CATSDAPIGVATGELFF. V is TRBV24-1 and J is TRBJ2-2; D unresolved. V was trimmed by 3 bases and J by 4 bases, leaving 17 bases between them. The V gene's germline CDR1 is KGHDR and CDR2 SFDVKD. The CDR3 covers 17 residues.

CDR3 sequence: CAWSGRDNYEQYF. CDR3 bases: TGTGCCTGGAGTGGGCGGGATAATTACGAGCAGTACTTC. J is TRBJ2-7 and V is TRBV30, with D tentatively TRBD2 (6 bases). Germline V gene lookup returns CDR1 GTSNPN and CDR2 SVGIG (reference sequence). With 1 base removed from V and 4 bases from J, the gap between germline ends came to 11 bases. CDR3 length: 13 residues.

The CDR3 bases are TGTGCCAGCAGCCAAGATGGGGCCCTCAGGCGACAGGGAGGTCAAGAGACCCAGTACTTC. Translation: CASSQDGALRRQGGQETQYF. V usage is TRBV4-2 and J usage is TRBJ2-5; perhaps TRBD1 as D (7 bases). CDR1 and CDR2 (germline): LGHNA, YNFKEQ. This CDR3 comprises 20 residues. V lost 0 bases and J 2 bases, leaving 25 bases between the germline ends.

The chain joins TRBV3-1 (or the pseudogene TRBV3-2) to TRBJ2-1; 10 nucleotides line up with TRBD2. Germline V gene lookup returns CDR1 LGHDT and CDR2 YNNKEL (reference sequence). V lost 0 bases to trimming and J lost 4 bases; unmatched junction nucleotides: 3. This CDR3 has 16 amino acids. The DNA of the CDR3 is TGTGCCAGCAGCCAAGACCTAGCGGGGGTGTACAATGAGCAGTTCTTC. Protein product: CASSQDLAGVYNEQFF.

This chain connects TRBV30 to TRBJ1-4; maybe TRBD1 (6 bases). The CDR3 is 15 residues long. Trimming removed 3 bases at V and 4 bases at J, with 15 bases between. CDR1 and CDR2 from the germline V gene are GTSNPN and SVGIG (reference sequence). CDR3 bases: TGTGCCTGGAGAACCGCAGGGGTCGGTAATGAAAAACTGTTTTTT. The encoded protein is CAWRTAGVGNEKLFF.

The V call is TRBV12-3 or TRBV12-4, the J call TRBJ1-3; D is undetermined. V gave up 1 base and J gave up 4 bases, with 5 bases separating them. CDR3 length: 13 residues. CDR3 sequence reads: CASSLDAGNTIYF. CDR3 coding DNA: TGTGCCAGCAGTTTAGATGCGGGAAACACCATATATTTT.